Presented here are 26 T cell receptor beta chains from one specimen sequenced in a study of shared clonotypes between healthy human individuals. The table came from immunoSEQ multiplex PCR; TCRdb's copy has only in-frame clones and leaves some out. The data contain fewer than 700,000 clones, around 95% of them singletons. Only CD45RO-negative cells positively selected for CCR7 counted as naive CD8 cells, so terminally differentiated effector memory CD45RA+ cells were excluded. The sample taken for sequencing was naive CD8+ T cells sorted from blood. The receptors here all came from a woman in her twenties or thirties in good health.

This clone was observed a few times. The sample has other DNA sequences that encode this CDR3 too. CDR3 in amino acids: CASSVGSGGTEAFF. DNA of the CDR3: TGTGCCAGCAGCGTAGGATCGGGGGGCACTGAAGCTTTCTTT. J is TRBJ1-1 and V is TRBV9; possibly TRBD1 for D (5 bases). This CDR3 spans 14 amino acids. CDR1 SGDLS and CDR2 YYNGEE come from the germline V gene. V lost 0 bases, J lost 4 bases, and 10 bases lay in between.

The CDR3 DNA is TGTGCCAGCAGCTTAGAGGGGGGTGACAATGAGCAGTTCTTC. Its protein product is CASSLEGGDNEQFF. J is TRBJ2-1 and V is TRBV11-3; maybe TRBD2 (6 bases). CDR3 length: 14 amino acids. The V end was cut by 0 bases, the J end by 5 bases, with 8 bases between. Germline V gene sequence: CDR1 SGHNT, CDR2 YENEEA.

The rearrangement uses TRBV11-2 and TRBJ2-7; a weak D match, TRBD2 (6 bases). Per the germline V gene, CDR1 is SGHAT and CDR2 is FQNNGV. V was pared by 2 bases and J by 2 bases, with 19 bases between. The CDR3 totals 17 residues. The CDR3 protein is CASSLFSPSGPTYEQYF. CDR3 sequence (DNA): TGTGCCAGCAGCTTATTTTCGCCCAGCGGGCCTACCTACGAGCAGTACTTC.

This chain joins TRBV6-1 and TRBJ2-7; D may correspond to TRBD1 or TRBD2 (5 bases each). CDR1 is MNHNS, CDR2 SASEGT, per germline. The V and J ends lost 2 bases and 3 bases respectively, with 11 bases between them. The CDR3 has 14 residues. For the CDR3, the DNA is TGTGCCAGCAGTGAAAGGGACCGCCACTACGAGCAGTACTTC. Residues: CASSERDRHYEQYF.

This chain connects TRBV19 to TRBJ2-1; D call uncertain. V was pared by 5 bases and J by 6 bases, with 8 bases between. Germline V gene lookup returns CDR1 LNHDA and CDR2 SQIVND (reference sequence). This CDR3 spans 12 amino acids. This CDR3 reads CASSPTGNEQFF. The CDR3 coding sequence is TGTGCCAGTAGTCCGACCGGCAATGAGCAGTTCTTC.

The chain links TRBV29-1 to TRBJ2-7; TRBD1 might be the D (6 bases). The CDR3 is made up of 14 amino acids. V gave up 6 bases and J gave up 2 bases, with 17 bases separating them. The germline CDR1 and CDR2 sequences are SQVTM and ANQGSEA. The DNA of the CDR3 is TGCAGCGTAGGAACTCAGGGGTCTACCTACGAGCAGTACTTC. Protein sequence: CSVGTQGSTYEQYF.

This clone was recorded a few times. The chain uses TRBV29-1 and TRBJ1-1; 8 nucleotides agree with TRBD1. Looked up from germline, CDR1 is SQVTM and CDR2 is ANQGSEA. J gave up 11 bases and V 7 bases, and 9 bases lay outside the gene matches. CDR3 length equals 11 residues. The CDR3 DNA sequence: TGCAGCGGCCGGACAGGGAAGGGGGCTTTCTTT. Encoded protein: CSGRTGKGAFF. Based on the CDR3 plus reference TRBV29-1 and TRBJ1-1, the full variable domain is SAVISQKPSRDICQRGTSLTIQCQVDSQVTMMFWYRQQPGQSLTLIATANQGSEATYESGFVIDKFPISRPNLTFSTLTVSNMSPEDSSIYLCSGRTGKGAFFGQGTRLTVV.

The chain joins TRBV5-6 to TRBJ2-5; D gene ambiguous. With 4 bases removed from V and 4 bases from J, the gap between germline ends came to 11 bases. This CDR3 has 13 amino acids. Germline values: CDR1 SGHDT, CDR2 YYEEEE. For the CDR3, the DNA is TGTGCCAGCAGCGCAAGAGGTGGAGAGACCCAGTACTTC. Translating gives CASSARGGETQYF.

This clone was counted once. The J gene is TRBJ1-2, the V gene TRBV6-5; D might be TRBD1 (5 bases). Germline CDR1 is MNHEY and CDR2 is SVGAGI. With 6 bases removed from V and 0 bases from J, the gap between germline ends came to 14 bases. This CDR3 region has 15 residues. CDR3 DNA: TGTGCCAGCAGCATACACAGGACTACTAACTATGGCTACACCTTC. It yields the protein CASSIHRTTNYGYTF.

This clone has only one observation. The gene calls are TRBV4-1 and TRBJ2-2; no firm D call. Germline V gives CDR1 MGHRA, CDR2 YSYEKL. This CDR3 contains 16 residues. Trimming left V 7 bases short and J 2 bases short, with 17 bases between. CDR3 nucleotides: TGCGCCAGCAAACTGTCCTCGGCTGCAAACACCGGGGAGCTGTTTTTT. It yields the protein CASKLSSAANTGELFF.

V usage is TRBV27 and J usage is TRBJ2-5; 7 bases map to TRBD1. The J call may be incorrect, as the DNA end agrees better with TRBJ2-7. The germline gives CDR1 MNHEY, CDR2 SMNVEV (reference sequence). The length of the CDR3 is 14 residues. The chain's CDR3 is CASSHGTASYEQYF. The CDR3 bases are TGTGCCAGCAGTCACGGGACAGCCTCCTACGAGCAGTACTTC.

About this clone: Other DNA sequences in the sample encode the same CDR3. V and J are TRBV27 and TRBJ2-7; TRBD2 agrees at 9 bases. The V and J ends lost 0 bases and 3 bases, in that order; junction bases with no gene match: 0. Per germline, CDR1 MNHEY and CDR2 SMNVEV (reference sequence). The CDR3 sequence is 14 residues long. The CDR3 sequence is CASSLSSGGYEQYF. CDR3 bases: TGTGCCAGCAGTTTATCTAGCGGGGGCTACGAGCAGTACTTC.

The sample holds one count of this clone. The rearrangement links TRBV27 to TRBJ2-1; D assignment may be TRBD1 or TRBD2 (5 bases each). The V gene lost 6 bases and the J gene lost 5 bases, with 17 bases spanning the gap. This CDR3 comprises 15 residues. Germline V gives CDR1 MNHEY, CDR2 SMNVEV (reference sequence). The CDR3 DNA follows: TGTGCCAGCAGCCACCTTAGGGACGTTAACAATGAGCAGTTCTTC. Protein: CASSHLRDVNNEQFF.

Written as DNA, the CDR3 is TGTGCCAGCAGCGAGACTAGCGGGAGCGAAACCGCTAACGAGCAGTACTTC. Encoded protein: CASSETSGSETANEQYF. The chain links TRBV13 to TRBJ2-7; 12 bases are a match to TRBD2. Trimming cost V 5 bases and J 5 bases; bases outside gene matches: 13. This CDR3 region has 17 residues. Germline assignment: CDR1 PRHDT and CDR2 FYEKMQ (reference sequence).

This chain links TRBV2 with TRBJ2-2; D is ambiguous. Trimming stripped 5 bases from V and 3 bases from J, with 4 bases between. Germline lookup yields CDR1 SNHLY and CDR2 FYNNEI. The CDR3 has 12 amino acids. The CDR3 region has the DNA TGTGCCAGCAGTCCTGACACCGGGGAGCTGTTTTTT. Translated, it gives CASSPDTGELFF.

The rearrangement joins TRBV10-2 to TRBJ1-4; 8 bases line up with TRBD1. The CDR3 sequence is 15 residues long. Germline trimming cut 2 bases from V and 8 bases from J; bases unmatched to any gene: 7. Germline V gene sequence: CDR1 WSHSY, CDR2 SAAADI. CDR3 loop: CASSEEDREGEKLFF. The CDR3 bases are TGCGCCAGCAGTGAGGAGGACAGGGAGGGAGAAAAACTGTTTTTT.

The chain couples TRBV28 to TRBJ2-7; 8 nucleotides line up with TRBD2. Losses at the gene ends were 6 bases for V and 7 bases for J; bases not matched to a gene: 11. The CDR3 totals 14 residues. The germline gives CDR1 MDHEN, CDR2 SYDVKM. The DNA of the CDR3 is TGTGCCAGCAGGGTTGGAGCGGGAGCGCGGGAGCAGTACTTC. Its protein is CASRVGAGAREQYF.

The chain joins TRBV10-1 to TRBJ2-1; D may be TRBD1 (5 bases). The length of the CDR3 is 13 residues. The V gene's germline CDR1 is WNHNN and CDR2 SYGVQD (reference sequence). V was cut by 5 bases and J by 5 bases, with 10 bases left in between. DNA of the CDR3: TGCGCCAGCAGTTGGACACCCGACAATGAGCAGTTCTTC. Translated, it gives CASSWTPDNEQFF.

The chain joins TRBV5-6 to TRBJ1-3; a weak D match, TRBD1 (5 bases). The CDR3 is 15 residues long. The germline V gene encodes CDR1 SGHDT and CDR2 YYEEEE. V was cut by 4 bases and J by 0 bases, with 11 bases left in between. CDR3 sequence (DNA): TGTGCCAGCAGCCTCGAGGGGAGCTCTGGAAACACCATATATTTT. It specifies CASSLEGSSGNTIYF.

This clone occurred once. CDR3 sequence: CASLGPGQSISQETQYF. CDR3 DNA: TGTGCCAGCCTGGGTCCGGGACAGTCAATCTCCCAAGAGACCCAGTACTTC. The V call is TRBV28, the J call TRBJ2-5; 7 bases agree with TRBD1. V dropped 8 bases and J dropped 1; count of bases not matched to a gene: 16. The germline CDR1 and CDR2 sequences are MDHEN and SYDVKM. This CDR3 comprises 17 residues.

This clone is a singleton in its sample. The CDR3 DNA sequence: TGTGCCATCTCGTTTGGACAGGGGAACACTGAAGCTTTCTTT. Its protein is CAISFGQGNTEAFF. The rearrangement links TRBV7-8 to TRBJ1-1; TRBD1 agrees at 8 bases. Trimming at V came to 10 bases and at J to 1 base, leaving 8 bases not matched to a gene. Germline assignment: CDR1 SGHVS and CDR2 FQNEAQ. The length of the CDR3 is 14 residues. The full variable domain, with the rest looked up from reference TRBV7-8 and TRBJ1-1, is GAGVSQSPRYKVAKRGQDVALRCDPISGHVSLFWYQQALGQGPEFLTYFQNEAQLDKSGLPSDRFFAERPEGSVSTLKIQRTQQEDSAVYLCAISFGQGNTEAFFGQGTRLTVV.

This clone was seen only a few times. This chain links TRBV6-5 with TRBJ1-1; no definite D call. The V and J ends lost 1 base and 3 bases respectively, with 12 bases between them. CDR1 and CDR2 from the germline V gene are MNHEY and SVGAGI. CDR3 length equals 15 residues. CDR3 nucleotides: TGTGCCAGCAGTTACTACGGGATATTGGACACTGAAGCTTTCTTT. It specifies CASSYYGILDTEAFF.

The J gene is TRBJ2-7, the V gene TRBV28, with no clear D. The CDR3 spans 12 residues. Trimming took 4 bases from V and 3 from J, leaving 7 bases between them. Germline V gene sequence: CDR1 MDHEN, CDR2 SYDVKM. This chain's CDR3 is CASSSGYYEQYF. The CDR3 nucleotides are TGTGCCAGCAGTTCCGGGTACTACGAGCAGTACTTC.

V gene TRBV27 combines with J gene TRBJ2-1, with D perhaps TRBD1 or TRBD2 (6 bases each). Trimming cost V 7 bases and J 5 bases, with 12 bases left between them. The CDR3 is 13 residues long. Germline lookup yields CDR1 MNHEY and CDR2 SMNVEV (reference sequence). The CDR3 DNA reads TGTGCCAGCACCCTCCGGGGGCACAATGAGCAGTTCTTC. This sequence encodes CASTLRGHNEQFF.

This chain joins TRBV4-1 and TRBJ2-7; 9 bases are a match to TRBD1. This CDR3 region has 17 residues. The trim removed 3 bases at V and 1 base at J, leaving 10 bases unmatched. Germline assignment: CDR1 MGHRA and CDR2 YSYEKL. CDR3 sequence reads: CASSHLEPGQGSYEQYF. CDR3 DNA: TGCGCCAGCAGCCACCTCGAACCGGGACAGGGTTCCTACGAGCAGTACTTC.

This chain connects TRBV5-6 to TRBJ2-2; no definite D call. V dropped 0 bases and J dropped 7 bases, with 4 bases sitting between them. From germline, CDR1 is SGHDT and CDR2 YYEEEE. There are 12 residues in the CDR3. DNA for the CDR3: TGTGCCAGCAGCTTGGGCATCGGGGAGCTGTTTTTT. Its translation is CASSLGIGELFF.